Listed below are T cell receptor beta chains from one sample, sequenced in a study of cytotoxic CD8 clonotypes in ibrutinib-treated CLL. Produced via immunoSEQ multiplex PCR; TCRdb's table is partial and in-frame only. The sample consists of around 200,000 clones, nearly 80% of them appearing once. This sample comprised PBMCs, obtained after 12 months of ibrutinib treatment. The receptors were gathered from a human donor with chronic lymphocytic leukemia. Both conserved end residues are part of each CDR3. Each record gives: CDR3 DNA, CDR3 protein, D gene, J gene, CDR3 length, clone size, V gene. The D gene is left open where the match is weak. For some rows the clone size is stated as once, few or many, or as a class when expanded; others skip it.

DNA: TGTGCCAGCTCCGGGCGGGCAATGAGAGATACGCAGTATTTT
CDR3: CASSGRAMRDTQYF
D: -
J: TRBJ2-3
length: 14
size: once
V: TRBV2

DNA: TGTGCCAGCAGCTCGACAGGCCTGAACACTGAAGCTTTCTTT
CDR3: CASSSTGLNTEAFF
D: -
J: TRBJ1-1
length: 14
size: few
V: TRBV7-3

DNA: TGTGCCAGCAGACAGGGGGCGTTGGCCTACGAGCAGTACTTC
CDR3: CASRQGALAYEQYF
D: TRBD1
J: TRBJ2-7
length: 14
size: -
V: TRBV2

DNA: TGTGCCTGGAGCGAAACAGGGTCCCCAATCTACGAGCAGTACTTC
CDR3: CAWSETGSPIYEQYF
D: -
J: TRBJ2-7
length: 15
size: once
V: TRBV30

DNA: TGCGCCAGCAGCCAAACTCTGCGGGGGAGAGGCGGCTACACCTTC
CDR3: CASSQTLRGRGGYTF
D: -
J: TRBJ1-2
length: 15
size: -
V: TRBV4-1

DNA: TGTGCCAGCAGCTCGATCCAGGGGTCGGCCAAAAACATTCAGTACTTC
CDR3: CASSSIQGSAKNIQYF
D: -
J: TRBJ2-4
length: 16
size: -
V: TRBV5-4

DNA: TGTGCCAGCAGCGCCCCACGCAGCGGGGATTACAATGAGCAGTTCTTC
CDR3: CASSAPRSGDYNEQFF
D: TRBD2
J: TRBJ2-1
length: 16
size: -
V: TRBV9

DNA: TGTGCCAGCAGTTACTTCGGGACAGGAGATTCACCCCTCCACTTT
CDR3: CASSYFGTGDSPLHF
D: TRBD1
J: TRBJ1-6
length: 15
size: few
V: TRBV6-5

DNA: TGTGCCAGCAGCCAAACTACAGGGTTCACCGGGGAGCTGTTTTTT
CDR3: CASSQTTGFTGELFF
D: -
J: TRBJ2-2
length: 15
size: -
V: TRBV9

DNA: TGTGCCAGCAGCGTTACAGGAGGGGGGCGTAATGAAAAACTGTTTTTT
CDR3: CASSVTGGGRNEKLFF
D: -
J: TRBJ1-4
length: 16
size: -
V: TRBV9

DNA: TGTGCCAGCAAAAACCGGGAAAGGGATGGCTACACCTTC
CDR3: CASKNRERDGYTF
D: -
J: TRBJ1-2
length: 13
size: many
V: TRBV28

DNA: TGTGCCAGCAGCATCAGCGGGTGGGCTAGCGGGAACCCAGATACGCAGTATTTT
CDR3: CASSISGWASGNPDTQYF
D: TRBD2
J: TRBJ2-3
length: 18
size: few
V: TRBV7-8

DNA: TGCGCCAGCAGTGACCTAGGGACTGTAATTCAGTACTTC
CDR3: CASSDLGTVIQYF
D: -
J: TRBJ2-4
length: 13
size: once
V: TRBV10-2

DNA: TGCGCCAGCAGTTCAGGGCCCCAAGGCCGGGAGACCCAGTACTTC
CDR3: CASSSGPQGRETQYF
D: -
J: TRBJ2-5
length: 15
size: -
V: TRBV5-1

DNA: TGTGCCAGCAGTAAAGGGTATGGCTACACCTTC
CDR3: CASSKGYGYTF
D: -
J: TRBJ1-2
length: 11
size: -
V: TRBV6-6

DNA: TGCGCCAGCCCCCAGGAGGGGGTTGGTGAAAAACTGTTTTTT
CDR3: CASPQEGVGEKLFF
D: -
J: TRBJ1-4
length: 14
size: -
V: TRBV10-1

DNA: TGTGCCAGCAGCTTGGGAGCGGGGGGCCGGGAGACCCAGTACTTC
CDR3: CASSLGAGGRETQYF
D: TRBD2
J: TRBJ2-5
length: 15
size: -
V: TRBV7-3

DNA: TGCGCCAGCAGCCAAGATACAGGGACAGCCCAGGGGGAGACCCAGTACTTC
CDR3: CASSQDTGTAQGETQYF
D: TRBD1
J: TRBJ2-5
length: 17
size: -
V: TRBV4-1

DNA: TGCGCCAGCAGCTTGGGTGCAGGTTTATCATCAGATACGCAGTATTTT
CDR3: CASSLGAGLSSDTQYF
D: -
J: TRBJ2-3
length: 16
size: -
V: TRBV5-1

DNA: TGCGCCAGCAGCTTCGAGGAGACCCAGTACTTC
CDR3: CASSFEETQYF
D: -
J: TRBJ2-5
length: 11
size: -
V: TRBV5-1

DNA: TGCGCCAGCAGCCCGGGACAGGCTCGTGAAAAACTGTTTTTT
CDR3: CASSPGQAREKLFF
D: TRBD1
J: TRBJ1-4
length: 14
size: many
V: TRBV5-1

DNA: TGTGCCAGCATGCGGACTAGCCAAGAGACCCAGTACTTC
CDR3: CASMRTSQETQYF
D: TRBD2
J: TRBJ2-5
length: 13
size: once
V: TRBV2

DNA: TGTGCCAGCACCCTTTATCAGAGCTCCTACGAGCAGTACTTC
CDR3: CASTLYQSSYEQYF
D: -
J: TRBJ2-7
length: 14
size: -
V: TRBV7-2

DNA: TGTGCCAGTAGTAGGGAGAACTCTGGAAACACCATATATTTT
CDR3: CASSRENSGNTIYF
D: -
J: TRBJ1-3
length: 14
size: few
V: TRBV19

DNA: TGTGCCAGCAGCCCGGGGGGCGGACAGGGGTTAAACATTCAGTACTTC
CDR3: CASSPGGGQGLNIQYF
D: TRBD1
J: TRBJ2-4
length: 16
size: once
V: TRBV5-4

DNA: TGTGCCAGCAGTGTCGGGACTAGCGGGGCTAGCGAGCAGTACTTC
CDR3: CASSVGTSGASEQYF
D: TRBD2
J: TRBJ2-7
length: 15
size: -
V: TRBV6-5

DNA: TGTGCCAGCAGCCAACAGGGGGCAGAGGGCGAGCAGTACTTC
CDR3: CASSQQGAEGEQYF
D: TRBD1
J: TRBJ2-7
length: 14
size: -
V: TRBV11-3

DNA: TGTGCCAGCAGCTTAGAAAACAGGGGGAGCGGGTATGGCTACACCTTC
CDR3: CASSLENRGSGYGYTF
D: TRBD1
J: TRBJ1-2
length: 16
size: few
V: TRBV7-8

DNA: TGTGCCAGCTCCGAAATAAACAGCTACGAGCAGTACTTC
CDR3: CASSEINSYEQYF
D: -
J: TRBJ2-7
length: 13
size: -
V: TRBV18

DNA: TGTGCCGGAAACCGGGACAGGGGTTCCGAGCAGTACTTC
CDR3: CAGNRDRGSEQYF
D: TRBD1
J: TRBJ2-7
length: 13
size: few
V: TRBV2

DNA: TGTGCCAGCAGCCTCACCCGGGGGGGAAGCACAGATACGCAGTATTTT
CDR3: CASSLTRGGSTDTQYF
D: TRBD2
J: TRBJ2-3
length: 16
size: -
V: TRBV7-3

DNA: TGTGCCAGCAGCTTAGCTTTCCACAGGGGGTACACTGAAGCTTTCTTT
CDR3: CASSLAFHRGYTEAFF
D: TRBD1
J: TRBJ1-1
length: 16
size: once
V: TRBV11-2

DNA: TGTGCCACCAGCAGAGATGTGGTTCGAGGAAATGAAAAACTGTTTTTT
CDR3: CATSRDVVRGNEKLFF
D: -
J: TRBJ1-4
length: 16
size: -
V: TRBV15

DNA: TGTGCCAGCACCTGGGAGAGGGGCTATGGAAAACTGTTTTTT
CDR3: CASTWERGYGKLFF
D: -
J: TRBJ1-4
length: 14
size: -
V: TRBV2

DNA: TGTGCCAGCCCCGACGGACAGGGGTTGGGTGGCTACACCTTC
CDR3: CASPDGQGLGGYTF
D: TRBD1
J: TRBJ1-2
length: 14
size: -
V: TRBV2

DNA: TGTGCCAGCTCACCAGGGGGGGATCAGCCCCAGCATTTT
CDR3: CASSPGGDQPQHF
D: -
J: TRBJ1-5
length: 13
size: -
V: TRBV18

DNA: TGTGCCAGCAGCGACCCCAGGTGGGAACAAGAGACCCAGTACTTC
CDR3: CASSDPRWEQETQYF
D: -
J: TRBJ2-5
length: 15
size: -
V: TRBV5-4

DNA: TGCAGCGTTGATAGCCCGGGGGGCGCTGAGACCCAGTACTTC
CDR3: CSVDSPGGAETQYF
D: -
J: TRBJ2-5
length: 14
size: -
V: TRBV29-1

DNA: TGTGCCAGCAGCGACCAGGGGGACTATGGCTACACCTTC
CDR3: CASSDQGDYGYTF
D: TRBD1
J: TRBJ1-2
length: 13
size: few
V: TRBV5-4

DNA: TGCGCCCCCATAAGGGGAGGATGCTACGAGCAGTACTTC
CDR3: CAPIRGGCYEQYF
D: -
J: TRBJ2-7
length: 13
size: -
V: TRBV5-1